This entry is about one TCR beta chain. The junction does not match germline at one end; this may be a read error. Distinct nucleotide sequences in the sample also encode this CDR3. Assay used: immunoSEQ multiplex PCR; TCRdb lists only in-frame clones, some missing. The sample has under 80,000 clones, less than 95% seen once; the top ten hold about 1.7%. The data stem from a study of OX40 agonist ivuxolimab in advanced cancers. Study-wide context: Cohort: about 82% men, mean age approximately 64, aged about 20 to 90. People who had prior anti-PD-1, anti-PD-L1 or anti-CTLA-4 therapy could take part, and roughly 44% had some. Partial responses were seen in three patients, one with hepatocellular carcinoma and two with cutaneous melanoma.

The CDR3 totals 15 residues. CDR1 and CDR2 (germline): ENHRY, SYGVKD. The clonotype originates from an adult with an advanced solid tumor such as melanoma, head and neck, liver or kidney cancer. Sequencing was performed on CD4+ or CD8+ T cells sorted from blood, taken in a trial of the OX40 agonist ivuxolimab. The J gene is TRBJ1-2, the V gene TRBV10-3; D is undetermined. This CDR3 reads CAISESGDAVYGYTF. The CDR3, as DNA: TGTGCCATCAGTGAGTCGGGCGACGCGGTGTATGGTTACACCTTC.